The clone carrying this T cell receptor beta chain appeared a single time. Clones were sequenced by immunoSEQ multiplex PCR, and TCRdb holds only the in-frame ones, with some missing. The profile shows almost 500,000 clones, 88% of them singletons. The data are from a study of blood T cell repertoires in COVID-19. The wider study: PBMCs, B-cell-depleted T cells, or T cells were the source of the cDNA or gDNA that made up the material.

Cohort placement rested on clinical history that participants reported themselves. The V end lost 3 bases, the J end lost 0 bases, and 5 bases lay between the germline ends. There are 13 residues in the CDR3. Per the germline V gene, CDR1 is SGHTA and CDR2 is FQGNSA. This receptor was obtained from a woman aged 60-70 years who had recovered from COVID-19. This chain joins TRBV7-2 and TRBJ1-1; no clear D. Sequenced sample: PBMCs or T cells enriched from blood (not recorded which). This chain's CDR3 is CASSLQVNTEAFF. The CDR3 nucleotides read TGTGCCAGCAGCTTGCAGGTGAACACTGAAGCTTTCTTT.